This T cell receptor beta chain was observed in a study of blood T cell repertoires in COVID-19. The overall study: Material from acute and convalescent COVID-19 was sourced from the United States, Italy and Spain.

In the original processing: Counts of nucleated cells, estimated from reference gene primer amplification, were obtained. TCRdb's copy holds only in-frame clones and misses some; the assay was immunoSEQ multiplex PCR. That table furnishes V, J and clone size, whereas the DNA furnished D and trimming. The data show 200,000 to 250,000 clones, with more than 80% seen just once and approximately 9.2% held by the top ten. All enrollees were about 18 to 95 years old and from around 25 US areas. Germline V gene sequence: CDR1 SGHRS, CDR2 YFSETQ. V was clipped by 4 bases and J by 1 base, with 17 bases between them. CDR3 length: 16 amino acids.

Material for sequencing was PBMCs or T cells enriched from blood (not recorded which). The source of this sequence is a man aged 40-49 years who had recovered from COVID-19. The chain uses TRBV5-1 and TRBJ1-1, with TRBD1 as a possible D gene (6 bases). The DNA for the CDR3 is TGCGCCAGCAGCCATTCTCCTAGACAGGAGAACACTGAAGCTTTCTTT. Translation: CASSHSPRQENTEAFF.